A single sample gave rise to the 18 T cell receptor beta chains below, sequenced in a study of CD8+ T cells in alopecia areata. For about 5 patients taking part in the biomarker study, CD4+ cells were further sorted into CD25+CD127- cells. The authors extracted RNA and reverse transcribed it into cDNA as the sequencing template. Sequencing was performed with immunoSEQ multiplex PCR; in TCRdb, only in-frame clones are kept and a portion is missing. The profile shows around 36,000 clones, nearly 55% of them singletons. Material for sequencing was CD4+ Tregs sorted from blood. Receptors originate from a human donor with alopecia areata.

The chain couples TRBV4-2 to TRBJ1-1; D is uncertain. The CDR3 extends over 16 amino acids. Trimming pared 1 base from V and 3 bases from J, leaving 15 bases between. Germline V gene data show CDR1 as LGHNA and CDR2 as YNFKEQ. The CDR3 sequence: CASSQVRAFLHTEAFF. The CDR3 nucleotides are TGTGCCAGCAGCCAAGTTAGAGCCTTCCTCCACACTGAAGCTTTCTTT.

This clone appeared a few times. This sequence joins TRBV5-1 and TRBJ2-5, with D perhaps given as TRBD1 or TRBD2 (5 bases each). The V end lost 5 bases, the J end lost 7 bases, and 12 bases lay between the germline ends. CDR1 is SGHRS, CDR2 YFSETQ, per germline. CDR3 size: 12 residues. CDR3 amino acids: CASRGESSTQYF. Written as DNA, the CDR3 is TGCGCCAGCAGGGGGGAAAGTTCGACCCAGTACTTC.

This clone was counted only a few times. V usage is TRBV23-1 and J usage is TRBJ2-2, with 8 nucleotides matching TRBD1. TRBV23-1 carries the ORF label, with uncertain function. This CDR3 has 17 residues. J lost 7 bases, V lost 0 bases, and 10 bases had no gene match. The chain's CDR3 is CASSQSENQGADGELFF. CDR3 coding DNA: TGCGCCAGCAGTCAATCGGAAAACCAGGGGGCCGACGGGGAGCTGTTTTTT.

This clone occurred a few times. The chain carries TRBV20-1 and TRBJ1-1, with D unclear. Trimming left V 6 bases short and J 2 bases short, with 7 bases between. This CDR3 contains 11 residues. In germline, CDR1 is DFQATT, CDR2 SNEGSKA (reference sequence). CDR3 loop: CSAKQNTEAFF. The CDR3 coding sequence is TGCAGTGCCAAACAAAACACTGAAGCTTTCTTT.

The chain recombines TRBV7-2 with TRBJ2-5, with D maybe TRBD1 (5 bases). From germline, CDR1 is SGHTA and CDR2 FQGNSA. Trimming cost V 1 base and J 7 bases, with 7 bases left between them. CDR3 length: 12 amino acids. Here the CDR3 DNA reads TGTGCCAGCAGCTTAGATCAGGGGACCCAGTACTTC. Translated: CASSLDQGTQYF.

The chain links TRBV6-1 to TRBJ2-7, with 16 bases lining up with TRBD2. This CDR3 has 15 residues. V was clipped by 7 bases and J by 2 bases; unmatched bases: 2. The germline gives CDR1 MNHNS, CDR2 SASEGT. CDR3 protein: CASTGTSGGAYEQYF. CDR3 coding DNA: TGTGCCAGCACCGGGACTAGCGGGGGGGCCTACGAGCAGTACTTC.

The CDR3 bases are TGTGCCATCAGTCCCCTTACTAGCGGGGGGGATAATGAGCAGTTCTTC. Translated, it gives CAISPLTSGGDNEQFF. The chain recombines TRBV10-3 with TRBJ2-1; 13 bases are shared with TRBD2. The CDR3 spans 16 residues. The ends lost 5 bases at V and 7 bases at J; junction bases unmatched: 8. The germline V gene has CDR1 ENHRY and CDR2 SYGVKD.

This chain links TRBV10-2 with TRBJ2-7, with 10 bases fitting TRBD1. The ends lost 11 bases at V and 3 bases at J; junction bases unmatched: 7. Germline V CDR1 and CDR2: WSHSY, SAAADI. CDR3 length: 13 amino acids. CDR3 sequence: CAGSRDRGYEQYF. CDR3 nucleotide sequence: TGCGCCGGATCCCGGGACAGGGGCTACGAGCAGTACTTC.

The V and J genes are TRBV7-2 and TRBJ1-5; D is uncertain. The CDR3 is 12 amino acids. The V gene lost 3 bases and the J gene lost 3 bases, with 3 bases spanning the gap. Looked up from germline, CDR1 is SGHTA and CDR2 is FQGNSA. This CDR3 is CASSFFNQPQHF. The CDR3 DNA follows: TGTGCCAGCAGCTTCTTCAATCAGCCCCAGCATTTT.

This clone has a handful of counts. The CDR3 region is CAWTEQRQAFF. DNA for the CDR3: TGTGCCTGGACCGAACAGCGCCAAGCTTTCTTT. The rearrangement uses TRBV30 and TRBJ1-1; unclear D gene. V lost 4 bases and J 9 bases, leaving 12 bases between the germline ends. Germline-derived CDR1 and CDR2 are GTSNPN and SVGIG (reference sequence). This CDR3 spans 11 amino acids.

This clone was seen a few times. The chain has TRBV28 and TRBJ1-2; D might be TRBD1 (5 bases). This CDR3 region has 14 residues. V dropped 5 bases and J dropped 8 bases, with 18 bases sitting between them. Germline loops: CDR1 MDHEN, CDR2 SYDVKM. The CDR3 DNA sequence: TGTGCCAGCAGTCGGACACGCCACCTTGGAGGCTACACCTTC. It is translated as CASSRTRHLGGYTF.

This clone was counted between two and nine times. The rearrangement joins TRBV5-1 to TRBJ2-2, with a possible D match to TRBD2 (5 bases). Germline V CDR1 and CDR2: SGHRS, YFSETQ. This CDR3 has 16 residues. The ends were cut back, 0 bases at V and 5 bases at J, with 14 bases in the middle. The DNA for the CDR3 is TGCGCCAGCAGCTTGGATCCGGGGATTGGGACCGGGGAGCTGTTTTTT. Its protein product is CASSLDPGIGTGELFF. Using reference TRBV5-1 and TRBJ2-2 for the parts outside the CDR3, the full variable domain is KAGVTQTPRYLIKTRGQQVTLSCSPISGHRSVSWYQQTPGQGLQFLFEYFSETQRNKGNFPGRFSGRQFSNSRSEMNVSTLELGDSALYLCASSLDPGIGTGELFFGEGSRLTVL.

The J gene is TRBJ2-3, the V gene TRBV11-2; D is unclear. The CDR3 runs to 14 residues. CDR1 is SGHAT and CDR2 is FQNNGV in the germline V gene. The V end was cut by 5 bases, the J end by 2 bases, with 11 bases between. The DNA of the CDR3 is TGTGCCAGCAGCCCCCTGTCCTACACAGATACGCAGTATTTT. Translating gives CASSPLSYTDTQYF.

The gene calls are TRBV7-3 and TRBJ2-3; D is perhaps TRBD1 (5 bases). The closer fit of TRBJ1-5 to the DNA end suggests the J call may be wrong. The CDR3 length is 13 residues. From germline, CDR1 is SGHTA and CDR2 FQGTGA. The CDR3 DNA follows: TGTGCCAGCAGCTTAAAAACGGGGGATACGCAGCATTTT. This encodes CASSLKTGDTQHF.

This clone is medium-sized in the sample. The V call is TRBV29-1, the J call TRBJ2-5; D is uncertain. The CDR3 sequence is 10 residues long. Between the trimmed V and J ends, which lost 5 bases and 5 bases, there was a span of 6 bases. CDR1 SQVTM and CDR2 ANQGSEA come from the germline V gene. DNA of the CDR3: TGCAGCGTTAAGTGGGAGACCCAGTACTTC. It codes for CSVKWETQYF.

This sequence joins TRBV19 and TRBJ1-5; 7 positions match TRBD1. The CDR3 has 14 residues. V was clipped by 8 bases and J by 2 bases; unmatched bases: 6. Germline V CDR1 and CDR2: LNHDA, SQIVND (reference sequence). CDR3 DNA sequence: TGTGCCAGTGCCTTAACAGGGGGCAATCAGCCCCAGCATTTT. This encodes CASALTGGNQPQHF.

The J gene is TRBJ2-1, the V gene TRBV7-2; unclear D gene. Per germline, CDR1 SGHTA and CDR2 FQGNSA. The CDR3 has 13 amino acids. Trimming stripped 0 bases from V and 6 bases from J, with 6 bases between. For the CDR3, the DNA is TGTGCCAGCAGCTTAGCGGTCCGCAATGAGCAGTTCTTC. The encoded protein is CASSLAVRNEQFF. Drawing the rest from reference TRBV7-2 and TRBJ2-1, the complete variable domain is GAGVSQSPSNKVTEKGKDVELRCDPISGHTALYWYRQSLGQGLEFLIYFQGNSAPDKSGLPSDRFSAERTGGSVSTLTIQRTQQEDSAVYLCASSLAVRNEQFFGPGTRLTVL.

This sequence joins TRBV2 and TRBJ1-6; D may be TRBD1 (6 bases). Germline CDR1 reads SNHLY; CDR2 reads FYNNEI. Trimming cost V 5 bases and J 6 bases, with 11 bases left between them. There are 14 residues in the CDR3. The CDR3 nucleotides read TGTGCCAGCAGTCCGCGGACAGTTAATTCACCCCTCCACTTT. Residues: CASSPRTVNSPLHF.